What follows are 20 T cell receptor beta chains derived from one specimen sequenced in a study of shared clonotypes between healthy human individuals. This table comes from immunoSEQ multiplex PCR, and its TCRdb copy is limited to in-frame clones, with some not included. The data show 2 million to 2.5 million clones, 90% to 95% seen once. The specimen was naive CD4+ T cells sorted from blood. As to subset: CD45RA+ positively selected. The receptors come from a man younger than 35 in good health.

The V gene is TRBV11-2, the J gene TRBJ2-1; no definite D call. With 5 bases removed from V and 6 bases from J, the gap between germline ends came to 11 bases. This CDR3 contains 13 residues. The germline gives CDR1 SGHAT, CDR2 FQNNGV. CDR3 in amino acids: CASSEQESNEQFF. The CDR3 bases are TGTGCCAGCAGCGAGCAGGAGAGCAATGAGCAGTTCTTC.

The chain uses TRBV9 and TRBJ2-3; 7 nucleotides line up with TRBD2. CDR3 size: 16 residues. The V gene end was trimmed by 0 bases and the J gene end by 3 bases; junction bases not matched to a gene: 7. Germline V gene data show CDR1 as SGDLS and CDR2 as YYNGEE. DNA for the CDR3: TGTGCCAGCAGCGTAGGGACTAGTTACAAGACAGATACGCAGTATTTT. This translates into CASSVGTSYKTDTQYF.

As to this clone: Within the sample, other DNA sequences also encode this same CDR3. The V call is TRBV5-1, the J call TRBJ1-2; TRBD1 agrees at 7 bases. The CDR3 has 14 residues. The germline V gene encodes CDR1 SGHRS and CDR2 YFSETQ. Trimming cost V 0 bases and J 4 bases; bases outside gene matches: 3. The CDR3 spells CASSLGQGSYGYTF. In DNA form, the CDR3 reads TGCGCCAGCAGCTTGGGACAGGGAAGCTATGGCTACACCTTC.

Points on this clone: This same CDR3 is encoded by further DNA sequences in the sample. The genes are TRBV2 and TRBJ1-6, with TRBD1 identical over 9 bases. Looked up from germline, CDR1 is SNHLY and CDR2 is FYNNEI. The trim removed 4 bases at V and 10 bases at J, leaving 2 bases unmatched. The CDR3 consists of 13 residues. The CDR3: CASSGQGESPLHF. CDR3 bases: TGTGCCAGCAGTGGACAGGGGGAATCACCCCTCCACTTT.

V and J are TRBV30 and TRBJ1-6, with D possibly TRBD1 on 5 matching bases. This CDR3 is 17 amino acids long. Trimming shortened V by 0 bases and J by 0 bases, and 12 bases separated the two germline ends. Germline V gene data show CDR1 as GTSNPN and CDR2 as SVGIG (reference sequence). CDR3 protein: CAWSVQVVSSYNSPLHF. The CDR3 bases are TGTGCCTGGAGTGTACAGGTGGTGAGCTCCTATAATTCACCCCTCCACTTT.

The CDR3 DNA is TGCAGCGTTGAGGGAGATTACGAGCAGTACTTC. Translated, it gives CSVEGDYEQYF. This chain connects TRBV29-1 to TRBJ2-7, with D perhaps TRBD2 (5 bases). The V gene lost 3 bases and the J gene lost 4 bases, with 7 bases spanning the gap. CDR3 length: 11 amino acids. From germline, CDR1 is SQVTM and CDR2 ANQGSEA.

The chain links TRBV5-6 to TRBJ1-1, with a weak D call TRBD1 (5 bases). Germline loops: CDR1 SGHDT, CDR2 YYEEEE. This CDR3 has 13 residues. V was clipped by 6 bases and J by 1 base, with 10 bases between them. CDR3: CASTGSANTEAFF. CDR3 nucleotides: TGTGCCAGCACAGGGAGTGCGAACACTGAAGCTTTCTTT.

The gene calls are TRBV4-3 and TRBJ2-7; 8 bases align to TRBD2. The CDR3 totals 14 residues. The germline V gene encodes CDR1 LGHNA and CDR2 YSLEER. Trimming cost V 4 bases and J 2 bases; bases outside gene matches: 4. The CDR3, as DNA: TGCGCCAGCAGCCCAGAGACTAGCGCCTACGAGCAGTACTTC. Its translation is CASSPETSAYEQYF.

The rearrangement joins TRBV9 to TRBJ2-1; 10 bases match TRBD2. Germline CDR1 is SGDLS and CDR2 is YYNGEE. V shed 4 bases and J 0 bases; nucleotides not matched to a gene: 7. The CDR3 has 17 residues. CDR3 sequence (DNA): TGTGCCAGCAGCTCCGGACTAGCGGTAAGCTCCTACAATGAGCAGTTCTTC. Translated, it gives CASSSGLAVSSYNEQFF.

CDR3 coding DNA: TGTGCCAGCAGCCCAGGACGGGGGCCAGACTATGGCTACACCTTC. Its protein product is CASSPGRGPDYGYTF. The chain has TRBV9 and TRBJ1-2; D possibly corresponds to TRBD1 (6 bases). This CDR3 contains 15 residues. Trimming took 4 bases from V and 3 from J, leaving 16 bases between them. Germline V gene sequence: CDR1 SGDLS, CDR2 YYNGEE. The variable domain in full, with the rest retrieved from reference TRBV9 and TRBJ1-2, is DSGVTQTPKHLITATGQRVTLRCSPRSGDLSVYWYQQSLDQGLQFLIQYYNGEERAKGNILERFSAQQFPDLHSELNLSSLELGDSALYFCASSPGRGPDYGYTFGSGTRLTVV.

CDR3 in amino acids: CASSHSTGTGGAGQPQHF. CDR3 DNA: TGTGCCAGCAGCCACAGTACCGGGACAGGGGGCGCGGGTCAGCCCCAGCATTTT. The chain combines TRBV11-3 with TRBJ1-5; 12 positions agree with TRBD1. V lost 5 bases and J lost 6; bases outside the gene matches: 14. Germline CDR1 is SGHNT and CDR2 is YENEEA. The CDR3 runs to 18 residues.

The CDR3 reads CASSPSGGVTKNIQYF. In nucleotides, the CDR3 is TGTGCCAGCTCACCCTCAGGGGGTGTTACCAAAAACATTCAGTACTTC. The rearrangement uses TRBV18 and TRBJ2-4, with 7 bases matching TRBD1. With 3 bases clipped from V and 2 bases from J, the junction kept 7 bases outside the gene matches. The CDR3 consists of 16 residues. Germline values: CDR1 KGHSH, CDR2 LQKENI.

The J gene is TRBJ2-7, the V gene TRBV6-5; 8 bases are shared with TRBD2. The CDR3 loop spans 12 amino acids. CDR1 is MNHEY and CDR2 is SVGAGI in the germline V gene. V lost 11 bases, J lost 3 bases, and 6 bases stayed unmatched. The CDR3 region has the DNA TGTGCCGTACACGGGAGGGGCTACGAGCAGTACTTC. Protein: CAVHGRGYEQYF.

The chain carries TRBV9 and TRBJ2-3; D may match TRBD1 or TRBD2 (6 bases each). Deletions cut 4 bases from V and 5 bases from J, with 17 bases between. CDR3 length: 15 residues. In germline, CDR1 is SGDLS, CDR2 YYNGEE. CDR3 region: CASSNVGGLRDTQYF. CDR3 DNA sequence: TGTGCCAGCAGCAACGTAGGGGGGCTTAGAGATACGCAGTATTTT.

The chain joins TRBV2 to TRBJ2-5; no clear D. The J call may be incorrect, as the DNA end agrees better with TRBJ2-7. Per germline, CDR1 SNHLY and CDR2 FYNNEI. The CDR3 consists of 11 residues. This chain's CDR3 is CASRNIYEQYF. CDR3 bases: TGTGCCAGCAGGAACATATACGAGCAGTACTTC.

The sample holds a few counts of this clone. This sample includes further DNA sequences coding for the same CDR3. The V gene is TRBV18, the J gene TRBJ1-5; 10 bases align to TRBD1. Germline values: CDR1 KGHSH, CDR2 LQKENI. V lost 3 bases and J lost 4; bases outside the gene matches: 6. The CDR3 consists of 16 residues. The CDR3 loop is CASSPPGQGSNQPQHF. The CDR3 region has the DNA TGTGCCAGCTCACCCCCGGGACAGGGGTCGAATCAGCCCCAGCATTTT.

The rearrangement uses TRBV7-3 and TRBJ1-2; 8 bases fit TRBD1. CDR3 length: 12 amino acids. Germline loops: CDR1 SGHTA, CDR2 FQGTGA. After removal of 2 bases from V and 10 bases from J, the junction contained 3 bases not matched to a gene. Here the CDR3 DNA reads TGTGCCAGCAGCTTATCAGGGGGCGCCTACACCTTC. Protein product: CASSLSGGAYTF.

The CDR3 protein is CASSQNSGEPLTQYF. Here the CDR3 DNA reads TGCGCCAGCAGCCAAAATAGCGGGGAGCCTTTGACGCAGTATTTT. The V call is TRBV4-3, the J call TRBJ2-3; 8 bases map to TRBD2. V was pared by 2 bases and J by 9 bases, with 10 bases of the junction left unmatched. The CDR3 length is 15 residues. Per the germline V gene, CDR1 is LGHNA and CDR2 is YSLEER.

The DNA for the CDR3 is TGTGCCACCAGCAGGGTCTTTTCGAGGGAGCAGTACTTC. Translation gives CATSRVFSREQYF. The chain employs TRBV15 and TRBJ2-7; no clear D. V lost 3 bases to trimming and J lost 7 bases, with 13 bases between them. Germline loops: CDR1 LNHNV, CDR2 YYDKDF (reference sequence). The CDR3 length is 13 residues.

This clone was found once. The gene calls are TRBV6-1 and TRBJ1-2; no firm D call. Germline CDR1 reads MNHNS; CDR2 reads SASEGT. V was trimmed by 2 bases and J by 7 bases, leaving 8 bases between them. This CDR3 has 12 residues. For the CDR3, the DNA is TGTGCCAGCAGTGAAAAAGTGGGTGGCTACACCTTC. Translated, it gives CASSEKVGGYTF.